The 30 T cell receptor beta chains below all came from one sample that was sequenced in a study of cytomegalovirus exposure and HLA in healthy donors. Primers included in the PCR were 60 Vbeta and 13 Jbeta primers. This table comes from immunoSEQ multiplex PCR, and its TCRdb copy is limited to in-frame clones, with some not included. The sample records 150,000 to 200,000 clones, roughly 77% being singletons. The sample consisted of PBMCs. The receptors shown here come from a woman between 50 and 59 years old in good health and CMV-seronegative.

This clone is a singleton in its sample. The rearrangement links TRBV2 to TRBJ2-1; tentatively, D is TRBD2 (6 bases). The V end was cut by 6 bases, the J end by 4 bases, with 13 bases between. The germline V gene encodes CDR1 SNHLY and CDR2 FYNNEI. CDR3 length: 14 amino acids. CDR3 DNA: TGTGCCAGCAGCCCGGGACTCAAGTACAATGAGCAGTTCTTC. Its protein is CASSPGLKYNEQFF.

This sequence joins TRBV12-5 and TRBJ1-1; D call uncertain. V lost 3 bases, J lost 0 bases, and 17 bases lay in between. The CDR3 contains 17 residues. Germline CDR1 reads LGHNT; CDR2 reads FRNRAP. CDR3: CASGFPVITVMNTEAFF. CDR3 in DNA: TGTGCTAGTGGTTTTCCCGTTATTACAGTTATGAACACTGAAGCTTTCTTT.

V gene TRBV5-4 combines with J gene TRBJ1-6, with D perhaps TRBD1 (6 bases). The V end was cut by 2 bases, the J end by 6 bases, with 9 bases between. Germline V lookup: CDR1 SGHNT, CDR2 YYREEE (reference sequence). This CDR3 spans 14 amino acids. Here the CDR3 reads CASSLTGINSPLHF. In DNA form, the CDR3 reads TGTGCCAGCAGCTTAACAGGGATTAATTCACCCCTCCACTTT.

The chain couples TRBV4-1 to TRBJ2-3; 11 bases match TRBD2. CDR3 length: 18 residues. Germline V lookup: CDR1 MGHRA, CDR2 YSYEKL. V shed 0 bases and J 2 bases; nucleotides not matched to a gene: 7. The CDR3 sequence: CASSQEGLAGGDTDTQYF. The CDR3 coding sequence is TGCGCCAGCAGCCAAGAGGGCTTAGCGGGGGGGGACACAGATACGCAGTATTTT.

This clone was found once. The rearrangement links TRBV28 to TRBJ2-1; TRBD2 matches at 7 bases. Germline values: CDR1 MDHEN, CDR2 SYDVKM. V lost 2 bases, J lost 1 base, and 5 bases stayed unmatched. The CDR3 has 16 amino acids. This CDR3 is CASSLGGVASYNEQFF. The DNA for the CDR3 is TGTGCCAGCAGTTTAGGGGGGGTCGCGTCCTACAATGAGCAGTTCTTC. The complete variable domain, with remaining parts taken from reference TRBV28 and TRBJ2-1, reads DVKVTQSSRYLVKRTGEKVFLECVQDMDHENMFWYRQDPGLGLRLIYFSYDVKMKEKGDIPEGYSVSREKKERFSLILESASTNQTSMYLCASSLGGVASYNEQFFGPGTRLTVL.

This clone has a single count. This chain connects TRBV7-2 to TRBJ1-2; TRBD1 agrees at 8 bases. V dropped 5 bases and J dropped 8; count of bases not matched to a gene: 13. The CDR3 totals 15 residues. Per the germline V gene, CDR1 is SGHTA and CDR2 is FQGNSA. In DNA, the CDR3 is TGTGCCAGCAGCCCGACAGGGGTGATTATAAGCGGCTACACCTTC. This gives the protein CASSPTGVIISGYTF.

This clone was seen a handful of times. The V call is TRBV5-1, the J call TRBJ1-4; D might be TRBD1 (5 bases). V gave up 4 bases and J gave up 0 bases, with 10 bases separating them. CDR3 length: 15 residues. Germline assignment: CDR1 SGHRS and CDR2 YFSETQ. In DNA, the CDR3 is TGCGCCAGCAGCCTACAGGTGGCAACTAATGAAAAACTGTTTTTT. As protein: CASSLQVATNEKLFF. The full variable domain, completed using reference TRBV5-1 and TRBJ1-4, is KAGVTQTPRYLIKTRGQQVTLSCSPISGHRSVSWYQQTPGQGLQFLFEYFSETQRNKGNFPGRFSGRQFSNSRSEMNVSTLELGDSALYLCASSLQVATNEKLFFGSGTQLSVL.

This chain joins TRBV19 and TRBJ1-2; D gene uncertain. Germline V gene data show CDR1 as LNHDA and CDR2 as SQIVND (reference sequence). The CDR3 length is 14 residues. The V end lost 8 bases, the J end lost 4 bases, and 17 bases lay between the germline ends. The CDR3 bases are TGTGCCAGTCGAGGGCCTATAATTCTCTATGGCTACACCTTC. It yields the protein CASRGPIILYGYTF.

J is TRBJ1-1 and V is TRBV2; the match to TRBD1 covers 7 bases. CDR1 SNHLY and CDR2 FYNNEI come from the germline V gene. J was trimmed by 7 bases and V by 8 bases; bases with no gene match: 13. The length of the CDR3 is 14 residues. The CDR3 here is CASSPRTGQIEAFF. The CDR3 DNA is TGTGCCAGCTCCCCCAGGACAGGACAGATTGAAGCTTTCTTT.

The chain employs TRBV7-3 and TRBJ2-1; 13 bases are a match to TRBD2. With V trimmed by 2 bases and J by 7 bases, 11 bases remained unmatched. Germline CDR1 is SGHTA and CDR2 is FQGTGA. This CDR3 is built from 18 residues. The CDR3 here is CASSLGTSGRARMNEQFF. In nucleotides, the CDR3 is TGTGCCAGCAGCTTAGGAACTAGCGGGAGGGCCAGGATGAATGAGCAGTTCTTC.

The J gene is TRBJ2-7, the V gene TRBV7-8; D unresolved. Per the germline V gene, CDR1 is SGHVS and CDR2 is FQNEAQ. V was trimmed by 2 bases and J by 5 bases, leaving 28 bases between them. The CDR3 is 19 amino acids. The CDR3 protein is CASSLTIIPPPGRFNEQYF. CDR3 coding DNA: TGTGCCAGCAGCTTAACAATAATCCCCCCTCCGGGTCGTTTCAACGAGCAGTACTTC.

The rearrangement uses TRBV18 and TRBJ1-2; perhaps TRBD1 as D (6 bases). CDR1 is KGHSH and CDR2 is LQKENI in the germline V gene. The CDR3 contains 16 residues. Trimming removed 4 bases at V and 2 bases at J, with 17 bases between. CDR3 nucleotides: TGTGCCAGCTCACGACTACAGGACAGCCTAAACTATGGCTACACCTTC. Translated, it gives CASSRLQDSLNYGYTF.

The V call is TRBV19, the J call TRBJ1-1; 11 bases match TRBD1. V lost 5 bases and J lost 5; bases outside the gene matches: 7. This CDR3 has 15 amino acids. The germline V gene has CDR1 LNHDA and CDR2 SQIVND (reference sequence). The CDR3: CASSRGTGGLTEAFF. CDR3 sequence (DNA): TGTGCCAGTAGTCGGGGGACAGGGGGATTAACTGAAGCTTTCTTT. Using reference TRBV19 and TRBJ1-1 for the parts outside the CDR3, the full variable domain is DGGITQSPKYLFRKEGQNVTLSCEQNLNHDAMYWYRQDPGQGLRLIYYSQIVNDFQKGDIAEGYSVSREKKESFPLTVTSAQKNPTAFYLCASSRGTGGLTEAFFGQGTRLTVV.

This sequence joins TRBV6-5 and TRBJ1-3, with D possibly matching TRBD1 (6 bases). The CDR3 is 12 residues long. V lost 5 bases to trimming and J lost 8 bases, with 10 bases between them. Looked up from germline, CDR1 is MNHEY and CDR2 is SVGAGI. This chain's CDR3 is CASSTGLDTIYF. The CDR3 nucleotides read TGTGCCAGCAGTACAGGGCTGGACACCATATATTTT.

The chain carries TRBV7-9 and TRBJ1-1; D unclear. Germline CDR1 reads SEHNR; CDR2 reads FQNEAQ (reference sequence). The CDR3 contains 15 residues. Trimming left V 6 bases short and J 3 bases short, with 17 bases between. CDR3 DNA: TGTGCCAGCAGACCTTCCCTTGGTTCGGACACTGAAGCTTTCTTT. Translated: CASRPSLGSDTEAFF. The whole variable domain, remainder taken from reference TRBV7-9 and TRBJ1-1, is DTGVSQNPRHKITKRGQNVTFRCDPISEHNRLYWYRQTLGQGPEFLTYFQNEAQLEKSRLLSDRFSAERPKGSFSTLEIQRTEQGDSAMYLCASRPSLGSDTEAFFGQGTRLTVV.

V is TRBV18 and J is TRBJ2-7; TRBD1 is a possible D gene (5 bases). V lost 4 bases and J lost 0, with 10 bases in between. The CDR3 is 14 residues long. Germline CDR1 reads KGHSH; CDR2 reads LQKENI. The CDR3 DNA reads TGTGCCAGCTCACAGGGGCTGAGCTCCTACGAGCAGTACTTC. Translated, it gives CASSQGLSSYEQYF.

Only a few counts were recorded for this clone. The V and J genes are TRBV7-8 and TRBJ2-7; possible D gene TRBD1, 5 bases. Germline V gene lookup returns CDR1 SGHVS and CDR2 FQNEAQ. Trimming removed 3 bases from V and 1 base from J, with 10 bases in between. The CDR3 spans 14 residues. The CDR3 protein is CASSFGDRSYEQYF. CDR3 DNA: TGTGCCAGCAGCTTCGGCGACAGATCCTACGAGCAGTACTTC.

The chain carries TRBV19 and TRBJ2-3, with TRBD2 identical over 10 bases. V lost 2 bases, J lost 3 bases, and 5 bases stayed unmatched. Germline V gene sequence: CDR1 LNHDA, CDR2 SQIVND (reference sequence). CDR3 length equals 16 residues. CDR3 coding DNA: TGTGCCAGTAGTATATCTAGCGGGGGTTCGACAGATACGCAGTATTTT. This translates into CASSISSGGSTDTQYF.

The chain combines TRBV9 with TRBJ2-1; D remains ambiguous. Per the germline V gene, CDR1 is SGDLS and CDR2 is YYNGEE. This CDR3 contains 14 residues. V shed 4 bases and J shed 10 bases, with 18 bases lying between them. The CDR3: CASSPRGGYAEQFF. The CDR3 DNA sequence: TGTGCCAGCAGCCCAAGAGGTGGCTACGCAGAGCAGTTCTTC.

The genes are TRBV29-1 and TRBJ2-4; 10 bases are shared with TRBD1. Trimming removed 3 bases from V and 7 bases from J; junction bases left unmatched: 12. The CDR3 runs to 16 residues. Germline CDR1 reads SQVTM; CDR2 reads ANQGSEA. The CDR3 nucleotides read TGCAGCGTTGAGCGACAGGGGGCTTTAGAGGGGAACATTCAGTACTTC. Translated, it gives CSVERQGALEGNIQYF.

This clone was observed once. The junction and the germline gene differ at one end; a read error may be behind it. The rearrangement uses TRBV7-9 and TRBJ2-7; 7 bases are a match to TRBD1. This CDR3 region has 12 residues. Germline V gives CDR1 SEHNR, CDR2 FQNEAQ (reference sequence). DNA of the CDR3: TGTTCCAGCAGCCCTACAGGGGCCGAGCAGTACTTC. As protein: CSSSPTGAEQYF.

In this sample, this clone turned up a few times. The chain employs TRBV7-2 and TRBJ1-1, with a possible D match to TRBD1 (5 bases). This CDR3 comprises 11 residues. Trimming cost V 8 bases and J 8 bases, with 12 bases left between them. The germline CDR1 and CDR2 sequences are SGHTA and FQGNSA. The CDR3, as DNA: TGTGCCAGCGCAAATTACAGGGAAGCTTTCTTT. This sequence encodes CASANYREAFF.

The chain links TRBV5-1 to TRBJ2-7, with 10 bases lining up with TRBD2. V lost 4 bases and J lost 2; bases outside the gene matches: 9. Looked up from germline, CDR1 is SGHRS and CDR2 is YFSETQ. This CDR3 contains 16 residues. The CDR3 coding sequence is TGCGCCAGCAGCCTCAGGACTAGCGGTCGCCCCTACGAGCAGTACTTC. This sequence encodes CASSLRTSGRPYEQYF.

The rearrangement uses TRBV19 and TRBJ1-1; D not resolved. The CDR3 spans 11 residues. V was shortened by 7 bases and J by 7 bases, with 10 bases between the two germline ends. CDR1 is LNHDA, CDR2 SQIVND, per germline (reference sequence). CDR3 bases: TGTGCCAGTACTGGGAGGGATGAAGCTTTCTTT. It specifies CASTGRDEAFF.

The chain combines TRBV5-1 with TRBJ1-1; D may be TRBD1 (5 bases). The CDR3 runs to 11 residues. V lost 0 bases and J 10 bases, leaving 7 bases between the germline ends. CDR1 is SGHRS, CDR2 YFSETQ, per germline. This CDR3 reads CASSLGQRAFF. The CDR3 DNA follows: TGCGCCAGCAGCTTGGGACAGCGAGCTTTCTTT.

In its sample, this clone was seen once. The rearrangement uses TRBV20-1 and TRBJ2-5; D perhaps matches TRBD2 (5 bases). The better agreement between TRBJ2-7 and the DNA end casts doubt on the J call. This CDR3 comprises 11 residues. Germline loops: CDR1 DFQATT, CDR2 SNEGSKA (reference sequence). CDR3 bases: TGCAGTGCTGGGGAGTCCTACGAGCAGTACTTC. Its translation: CSAGESYEQYF.

The CDR3 DNA sequence: TGTGCCAGCAGTTTATCGGAGGGTTTCCCCTACGAGCAGTACTTC. Encoded protein: CASSLSEGFPYEQYF. This chain joins TRBV27 and TRBJ2-7; weak D call: TRBD2 (6 bases). Germline V gene lookup returns CDR1 MNHEY and CDR2 SMNVEV (reference sequence). CDR3 length equals 15 residues. Trimming took off 0 bases at V and 2 bases at J, with 11 bases between the two ends.

This chain's CDR3 is CASSYTGTWTDTEAFF. The DNA for the CDR3 is TGTGCCAGCAGTTACACGGGCACCTGGACAGACACTGAAGCTTTCTTT. V usage is TRBV6-5 and J usage is TRBJ1-1; a possible D gene is TRBD1 (6 bases). CDR1 and CDR2 (germline): MNHEY, SVGAGI. The CDR3 has 16 residues. V was trimmed by 2 bases and J by 3 bases, leaving 16 bases between them.

In its sample, this clone was seen once. The V call is TRBV27, the J call TRBJ1-1; tentative D call: TRBD1 (6 bases). The germline gives CDR1 MNHEY, CDR2 SMNVEV (reference sequence). V was clipped by 2 bases and J by 0 bases, with 13 bases between them. This CDR3 spans 16 amino acids. The CDR3 nucleotides read TGTGCCAGCAGTTTAAGGGGACAACTCTTGAACACTGAAGCTTTCTTT. Translated, it gives CASSLRGQLLNTEAFF.

The chain is built from TRBV5-6 and TRBJ2-1; 7 bases align to TRBD2. After removal of 4 bases from V and 9 bases from J, the junction contained 7 bases not matched to a gene. The CDR3 totals 13 residues. Per germline, CDR1 SGHDT and CDR2 YYEEEE. This CDR3 reads CASSPRPGGEQFF. The DNA of the CDR3 is TGTGCCAGCAGCCCTCGTCCGGGGGGTGAGCAGTTCTTC. The full variable domain, in which reference TRBV5-6 and TRBJ2-1 provide the parts outside the CDR3, is DAGVTQSPTHLIKTRGQQVTLRCSPKSGHDTVSWYQQALGQGPQFIFQYYEEEERQRGNFPDRFSGHQFPNYSSELNVNALLLGDSALYLCASSPRPGGEQFFGPGTRLTVL.